This TCR beta chain was sequenced in a study of blood T cell repertoires in COVID-19. Study at large: Samples taken during acute and convalescent COVID-19 were collected in the United States, Italy and Spain.

TCRdb's table, derived via immunoSEQ multiplex PCR, lists solely in-frame clones and lacks some. The sample contains roughly 190,000 clones, 84% of which appear only once. The CDR3 totals 14 residues. V was shortened by 5 bases and J by 2 bases, with 10 bases between the two germline ends. Germline V gene lookup returns CDR1 MDHEN and CDR2 SYDVKM. Sample: peripheral blood. The sequence derives from a woman aged 70-85 years with COVID-19, enrolled during active disease. The chain uses TRBV28 and TRBJ1-5; TRBD1 might be the D (5 bases). CDR3 nucleotides: TGTGCCAGCAGTGGGGCTGTAGGCAATCAGCCCCAGCATTTT. Translated, it gives CASSGAVGNQPQHF.